These 5 T cell receptor beta chains were sequenced from one sample in a study of radiotherapy plus CTLA-4 blockade in lung cancer. The data were produced by immunoSEQ multiplex PCR, yet TCRdb's version contains in-frame clones alone and is incomplete. The sample shows 70,000 to 95,000 clones, around 90% of them seen only once. Specimen: peripheral blood, collected from a patient treated with radiotherapy plus ipilimumab. These receptor sequences come from a human donor with non-small cell lung cancer that progressed on radiotherapy plus ipilimumab.

The V call is TRBV9, the J call TRBJ2-1, with 9 bases matching TRBD1. This CDR3 region has 15 residues. Germline V CDR1 and CDR2: SGDLS, YYNGEE. Trimming at V came to 4 bases and at J to 4 bases, leaving 6 bases not matched to a gene. The CDR3 is CASSLDRGAYNEQFF. CDR3 nucleotide sequence: TGTGCCAGCAGCCTGGACAGGGGCGCTTACAATGAGCAGTTCTTC.

The gene calls are TRBV4-3 and TRBJ2-7, with 10 nucleotides matching TRBD2. CDR3 size: 16 residues. After removal of 0 bases from V and 5 bases from J, the junction contained 7 bases not matched to a gene. Germline lookup yields CDR1 LGHNA and CDR2 YSLEER. The CDR3, as DNA: TGCGCCAGCAGCCAAGATACCACTAGCGGGAAGAACGAGCAGTACTTC. The encoded protein is CASSQDTTSGKNEQYF.

This chain uses TRBV5-1 with TRBJ2-3; D perhaps matches TRBD1 (5 bases). Trimming cost V 3 bases and J 2 bases, with 10 bases left between them. CDR1 and CDR2 (germline): SGHRS, YFSETQ. The CDR3 is 14 residues long. The CDR3 coding sequence is TGCGCCAGCAGCTCACAGGTTACCACAGATACGCAGTATTTT. This codes for CASSSQVTTDTQYF.

This clone was counted once. This sequence joins TRBV6-5 and TRBJ1-1; no reliable D call. V lost 0 bases, J lost 1 base, and 3 bases lay in between. Germline V lookup: CDR1 MNHEY, CDR2 SVGAGI. This CDR3 is built from 13 residues. CDR3: CASSYSENTEAFF. The CDR3 region has the DNA TGTGCCAGCAGTTACTCGGAGAACACTGAAGCTTTCTTT.

The V and J genes are TRBV7-3 and TRBJ2-3, with 9 bases aligning to TRBD2. V lost 5 bases and J lost 1; bases outside the gene matches: 1. The CDR3 totals 14 residues. Germline V gene data show CDR1 as SGHTA and CDR2 as FQGTGA. As DNA, the CDR3 is TGTGCCAGCAGCCGACTAGCGGGCACAGATACGCAGTATTTT. Amino acid sequence: CASSRLAGTDTQYF.